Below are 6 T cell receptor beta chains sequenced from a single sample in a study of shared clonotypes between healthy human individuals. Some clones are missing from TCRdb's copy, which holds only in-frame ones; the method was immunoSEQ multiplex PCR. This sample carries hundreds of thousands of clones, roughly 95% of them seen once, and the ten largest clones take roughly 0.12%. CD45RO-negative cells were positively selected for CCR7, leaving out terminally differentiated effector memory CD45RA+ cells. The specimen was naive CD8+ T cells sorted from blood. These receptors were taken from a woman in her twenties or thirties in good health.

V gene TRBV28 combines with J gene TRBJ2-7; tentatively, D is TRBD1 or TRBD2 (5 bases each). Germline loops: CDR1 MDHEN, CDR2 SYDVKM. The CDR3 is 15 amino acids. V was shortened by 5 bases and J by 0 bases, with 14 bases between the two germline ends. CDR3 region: CASSPLGESSYEQYF. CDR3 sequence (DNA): TGTGCCAGCAGTCCCTTGGGGGAGAGCTCCTACGAGCAGTACTTC.

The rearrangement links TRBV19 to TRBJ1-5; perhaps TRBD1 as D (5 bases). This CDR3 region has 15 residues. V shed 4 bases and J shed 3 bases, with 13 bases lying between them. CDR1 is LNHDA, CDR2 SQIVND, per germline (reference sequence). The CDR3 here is CASSTSTVNNQPQHF. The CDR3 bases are TGTGCCAGTAGTACCTCGACAGTGAACAATCAGCCCCAGCATTTT.

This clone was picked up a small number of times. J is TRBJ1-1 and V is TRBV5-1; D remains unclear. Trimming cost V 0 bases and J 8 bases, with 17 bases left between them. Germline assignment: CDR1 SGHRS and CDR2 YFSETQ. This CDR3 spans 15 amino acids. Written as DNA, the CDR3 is TGCGCCAGCAGCTTGGCCCCAATAGCCGAAGGAGAAGCTTTCTTT. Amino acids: CASSLAPIAEGEAFF.

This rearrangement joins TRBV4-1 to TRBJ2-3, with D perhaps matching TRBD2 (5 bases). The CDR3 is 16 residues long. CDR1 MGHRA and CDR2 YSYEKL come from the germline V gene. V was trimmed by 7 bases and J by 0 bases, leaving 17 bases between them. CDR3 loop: CASTASGSGSTDTQYF. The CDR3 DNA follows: TGCGCCAGCACAGCCAGTGGGAGCGGCAGCACAGATACGCAGTATTTT.

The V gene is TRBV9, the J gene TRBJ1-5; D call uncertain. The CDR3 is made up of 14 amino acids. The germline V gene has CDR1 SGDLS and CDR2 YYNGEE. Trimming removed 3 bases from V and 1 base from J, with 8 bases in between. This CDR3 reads CASSGPDSNQPQHF. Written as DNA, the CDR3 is TGTGCCAGCAGCGGTCCGGACAGCAATCAGCCCCAGCATTTT. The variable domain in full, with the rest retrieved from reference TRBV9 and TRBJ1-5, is DSGVTQTPKHLITATGQRVTLRCSPRSGDLSVYWYQQSLDQGLQFLIQYYNGEERAKGNILERFSAQQFPDLHSELNLSSLELGDSALYFCASSGPDSNQPQHFGDGTRLSIL.

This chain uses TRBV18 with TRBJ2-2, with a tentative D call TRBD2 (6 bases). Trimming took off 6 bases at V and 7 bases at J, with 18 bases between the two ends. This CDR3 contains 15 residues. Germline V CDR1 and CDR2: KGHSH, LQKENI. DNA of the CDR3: TGTGCCAGCTCGACCGGGAGTGTAGTTTTCGGGGAGCTGTTTTTT. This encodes CASSTGSVVFGELFF.